The 19 T cell receptor beta chains reported below all come from one sample, sequenced in a study of shared clonotypes between healthy human individuals (dated by TCRdb to the early 2020s). The protocol used for the library was the immunoSEQ multiplex PCR assay. As stored in TCRdb, this immuneACCESS dataset retains in-frame rearrangements with V and J assigned. A fraction of the clones does not appear; measured against another copy, unresolved V genes explain less than half of the discrepancy, and the remainder lacks a known reason. The sample profile shows some 660,000 clones; less than 80% of them were found once. The ten largest make up 1.5% to 2% of the sample. Input material: memory CD4+ T cells sorted from blood. The meaning of the sample's cell subset or site label: CD45RA-negative fraction. These receptors originate from a woman in her thirties in good health.

The chain couples TRBV20-1 to TRBJ2-5; D not resolved. The germline gives CDR1 DFQATT, CDR2 SNEGSKA (reference sequence). This CDR3 is built from 11 residues. Between the trimmed V and J ends, which lost 6 bases and 11 bases, there was a span of 16 bases. CDR3 sequence: CSATPEVKQYF. CDR3 sequence (DNA): TGCAGTGCAACTCCCGAGGTAAAGCAGTACTTC.

The chain couples TRBV2 to TRBJ2-7, with D possibly being TRBD2 (6 bases). Trimming shortened V by 11 bases and J by 0 bases, and 11 bases separated the two germline ends. Germline CDR1 and CDR2: SNHLY and FYNNEI. This CDR3 comprises 12 residues. The CDR3 DNA reads TGTGCCGGGGGACTTCTCTCCTACGAGCAGTACTTC. Amino acids: CAGGLLSYEQYF.

The chain uses TRBV5-4 and TRBJ1-1, with D maybe TRBD1 (5 bases). CDR3 length equals 13 residues. CDR1 and CDR2 from the germline V gene are SGHNT and YYREEE (reference sequence). Trimming removed 6 bases from V and 4 bases from J, with 13 bases in between. In nucleotides, the CDR3 is TGTGCCAGCAACAAGGGGAAGTTCACTGAAGCTTTCTTT. Encoded protein: CASNKGKFTEAFF.

The chain employs TRBV13 and TRBJ2-1; TRBD1 matches 9 bases. The germline gives CDR1 PRHDT, CDR2 FYEKMQ (reference sequence). Trimming at V came to 1 base and at J to 4 bases, leaving 5 bases not matched to a gene. The CDR3 totals 16 residues. This chain's CDR3 is CASSLDTGTGYNEQFF. Here the CDR3 DNA reads TGTGCCAGCAGCTTAGATACCGGGACAGGGTACAATGAGCAGTTCTTC.

The chain employs TRBV14 and TRBJ2-5; TRBD1 matches at 8 bases. Germline V gene sequence: CDR1 SGHDN, CDR2 FVKESK. Trimming took 1 base from V and 4 from J; bases not matched to a gene: 11. The CDR3 has 17 amino acids. CDR3 amino acids: CASSQASTGVKRETQYF. The CDR3, as DNA: TGTGCCAGCAGCCAAGCATCGACAGGGGTGAAGCGAGAGACCCAGTACTTC.

The chain uses TRBV5-1 and TRBJ2-7; D ambiguous. The V gene lost 5 bases and the J gene lost 0 bases, with 12 bases spanning the gap. Germline-derived CDR1 and CDR2 are SGHRS and YFSETQ. This CDR3 has 14 residues. The CDR3 is CASRSSGSSYEQYF. The CDR3 nucleotides are TGCGCCAGCAGGTCCTCGGGCTCCTCCTACGAGCAGTACTTC.

In its sample, this clone was seen a few times. This rearrangement joins TRBV28 to TRBJ1-5, with D possibly matching TRBD1 (6 bases). This CDR3 has 13 amino acids. The V gene's germline CDR1 is MDHEN and CDR2 SYDVKM. V lost 7 bases, J lost 7 bases, and 14 bases lay in between. CDR3 in amino acids: CASMTGAWQPQHF. CDR3 sequence (DNA): TGTGCCAGCATGACGGGGGCTTGGCAGCCCCAGCATTTT.

This chain joins TRBV18 and TRBJ2-7, with D tentatively TRBD1 (5 bases). The V gene lost 3 bases and the J gene lost 2 bases, with 14 bases spanning the gap. CDR3 length: 15 amino acids. From germline, CDR1 is KGHSH and CDR2 LQKENI. The CDR3 coding sequence is TGTGCCAGCTCACCGAACATAGGGGCCGCCTACGAGCAGTACTTC. It yields the protein CASSPNIGAAYEQYF. Full variable domain (remainder filled in from reference TRBV18 and TRBJ2-7): NAGVMQNPRHLVRRRGQEARLRCSPMKGHSHVYWYRQLPEEGLKFMVYLQKENIIDESGMPKERFSAEFPKEGPSILRIQQVVRGDSAAYFCASSPNIGAAYEQYFGPGTRLTVT.

The DNA for the CDR3 is TGTGCCAGCAGCTTCTGGAGACAACCAGTATACGAGCAGTACTTC. Protein: CASSFWRQPVYEQYF. The V call is TRBV7-2, the J call TRBJ2-7, with no clear D. V was trimmed by 3 bases and J by 4 bases, leaving 16 bases between them. Per germline, CDR1 SGHTA and CDR2 FQGNSA. This CDR3 is 15 amino acids long.

J is TRBJ1-4 and V is TRBV7-2; 9 bases map to TRBD1. The ends lost 1 base at V and 6 bases at J; junction bases unmatched: 3. Germline CDR1 is SGHTA and CDR2 is FQGNSA. The CDR3 runs to 15 residues. The CDR3 protein is CASSLGDRDDEKLFF. The CDR3 DNA follows: TGTGCCAGCAGCTTAGGGGACAGGGACGATGAAAAACTGTTTTTT.

The chain combines TRBV6-6 with TRBJ1-1; maybe TRBD1 (5 bases). V lost 2 bases, J lost 6 bases, and 16 bases lay in between. The CDR3 runs to 15 residues. Germline V CDR1 and CDR2: MNHNY, SVGAGI (reference sequence). For the CDR3, the DNA is TGTGCCAGCAGTTACGGGACCTCAATAGGGGCTGAAGCTTTCTTT. As protein: CASSYGTSIGAEAFF.

The chain links TRBV19 to TRBJ2-6; D not certain. Deletions cut 1 base from V and 0 bases from J, with 10 bases between. CDR1 is LNHDA and CDR2 is SQIVND in the germline V gene (reference sequence). The length of the CDR3 is 17 residues. The CDR3 loop reads CASSIGVGTSGANVLTF. CDR3 in DNA: TGTGCCAGTAGTATAGGGGTTGGCACCTCTGGGGCCAACGTCCTGACTTTC. The whole variable domain, remainder taken from reference TRBV19 and TRBJ2-6, is DGGITQSPKYLFRKEGQNVTLSCEQNLNHDAMYWYRQDPGQGLRLIYYSQIVNDFQKGDIAEGYSVSREKKESFPLTVTSAQKNPTAFYLCASSIGVGTSGANVLTFGAGSRLTVL.

The chain couples TRBV10-2 to TRBJ1-6; D might be TRBD1 (6 bases). CDR3 size: 14 residues. With 3 bases removed from V and 7 bases from J, the gap between germline ends came to 10 bases. CDR1 is WSHSY, CDR2 SAAADI, per germline. The CDR3 sequence is CASSEERGNSPLHF. The CDR3 nucleotides read TGCGCCAGCAGTGAAGAGAGGGGGAATTCACCCCTCCACTTT.

V gene TRBV11-2 combines with J gene TRBJ1-2; D remains ambiguous. From germline, CDR1 is SGHAT and CDR2 FQNNGV. With 0 bases removed from V and 4 bases from J, the gap between germline ends came to 9 bases. The CDR3 has 14 amino acids. CDR3 nucleotides: TGTGCCAGCAGCTTAGATAACACCATCTATGGCTACACCTTC. This codes for CASSLDNTIYGYTF.

This rearrangement joins TRBV6-6 to TRBJ2-7; D tentatively reads TRBD1 or TRBD2 (5 bases each). The CDR3 loop spans 13 amino acids. Between the trimmed V and J ends, which lost 6 bases and 4 bases, there was a span of 13 bases. Germline V CDR1 and CDR2: MNHNY, SVGAGI (reference sequence). The CDR3 region is CASRYRDGYEQYF. CDR3 nucleotide sequence: TGTGCCAGCAGGTACCGGGACGGGTACGAGCAGTACTTC.

V usage is TRBV28 and J usage is TRBJ1-5; possibly TRBD1 for D (5 bases). This CDR3 has 16 residues. V lost 4 bases and J 1 base, leaving 14 bases between the germline ends. Per germline, CDR1 MDHEN and CDR2 SYDVKM. CDR3 in amino acids: CASSSIDSPSNQPQHF. DNA of the CDR3: TGTGCCAGCAGTTCGATCGACAGCCCGAGCAATCAGCCCCAGCATTTT.

For the CDR3, the DNA is TGCGCCAGCAGCTTGCCGGGGGCGTTCTCCGGGGAGCTGTTTTTT. As protein: CASSLPGAFSGELFF. V gene TRBV5-1 combines with J gene TRBJ2-2, with D possibly being TRBD1 or TRBD2 (6 bases each). The CDR3 is 15 amino acids. The V gene lost 1 base and the J gene lost 6 bases, with 13 bases spanning the gap. Per the germline V gene, CDR1 is SGHRS and CDR2 is YFSETQ.

The chain couples TRBV5-1 to TRBJ1-5; D not resolved. The CDR3 runs to 13 residues. The ends were cut back, 0 bases at V and 9 bases at J, with 10 bases in the middle. CDR1 SGHRS and CDR2 YFSETQ come from the germline V gene. CDR3 loop: CASSLGPQGPQHF. Written as DNA, the CDR3 is TGCGCCAGCAGCTTGGGCCCCCAAGGGCCCCAGCATTTT.

This clone showed up many times. V is TRBV15 and J is TRBJ2-1; D uncertain. This CDR3 spans 16 amino acids. The germline gives CDR1 LNHNV, CDR2 YYDKDF (reference sequence). Trimming pared 0 bases from V and 10 bases from J, leaving 19 bases between. CDR3 sequence (DNA): TGTGCCACCAGCAGAGATCGGGTGGACGTGGTACTCGAGCAGTTCTTC. Its protein product is CATSRDRVDVVLEQFF.